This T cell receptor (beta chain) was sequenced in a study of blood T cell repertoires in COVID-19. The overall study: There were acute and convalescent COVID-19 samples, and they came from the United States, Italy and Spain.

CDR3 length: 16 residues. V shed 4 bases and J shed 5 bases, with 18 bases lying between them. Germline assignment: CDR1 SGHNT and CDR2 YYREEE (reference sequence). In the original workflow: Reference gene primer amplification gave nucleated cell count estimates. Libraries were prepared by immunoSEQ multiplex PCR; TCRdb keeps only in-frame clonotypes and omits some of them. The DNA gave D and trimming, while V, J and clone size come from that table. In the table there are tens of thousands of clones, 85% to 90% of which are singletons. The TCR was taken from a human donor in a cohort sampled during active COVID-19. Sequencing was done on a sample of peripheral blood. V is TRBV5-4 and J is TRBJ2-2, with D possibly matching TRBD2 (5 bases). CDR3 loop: CASSIVGKGDTGELFF. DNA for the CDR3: TGTGCCAGCAGCATCGTAGGAAAGGGAGATACCGGGGAGCTGTTTTTT.